This T cell receptor beta chain comes out of a study of control samples from healthy donors and cancer patients. Method: immunoSEQ multiplex PCR; TCRdb's copy keeps in-frame clones and lacks some. The repertoire holds around 200,000 clones, with 85% to 95% as singletons. The V and J ends lost 6 bases and 9 bases, in that order; junction bases with no gene match: 14. The length of the CDR3 is 16 residues. From germline, CDR1 is LGHDT and CDR2 YNNKEL (reference sequence). This clone was found a few times. This TCR came from a man younger than 30 in good health. V gene TRBV3-1 (or the pseudogene TRBV3-2) combines with J gene TRBJ1-5; TRBD1 matches at 10 bases. The sample taken for sequencing was blood. CDR3 nucleotides: TGTGCCAGCAGTGGTCCCGGGACAGGGGCCAGGAGGCCCCAGCATTTT. Protein product: CASSGPGTGARRPQHF.